The 27 T cell receptor beta chains reported below all come from one sample, sequenced in a study of lymphopenia after photon versus proton radiotherapy. Assay: immunoSEQ multiplex PCR; the TCRdb copy retains only in-frame clones and omits some. The sample has nearly 25,000 clones, around four fifths seen once. The specimen comprised peripheral blood, sampled from a patient treated with proton-based radiotherapy. Receptors originate from a woman between 65 and 79 years old with pancreatic cancer.

The chain has TRBV28 and TRBJ1-3; D gene uncertain. Germline lookup yields CDR1 MDHEN and CDR2 SYDVKM. The CDR3 sequence is 13 residues long. V lost 8 bases to trimming and J lost 4 bases, with 12 bases between them. CDR3 loop: CASGLWGGNTIYF. CDR3 DNA sequence: TGTGCCAGCGGGTTGTGGGGAGGAAACACCATATATTTT.

This chain links TRBV19 with TRBJ2-7; the match to TRBD2 covers 10 bases. V trimming: 10 bases; J trimming: 2 bases; junction bases outside the gene matches: 5. The CDR3 is made up of 13 amino acids. The germline CDR1 and CDR2 sequences are LNHDA and SQIVND (reference sequence). The CDR3 here is CANPSGGPYEQYF. The CDR3 DNA follows: TGTGCCAACCCTAGCGGGGGACCCTACGAGCAGTACTTC.

The rearrangement joins TRBV2 to TRBJ2-2; tentative D call: TRBD1 (6 bases). The CDR3 is 14 residues long. Trimming removed 1 base at V and 7 bases at J, with 10 bases between. Germline V CDR1 and CDR2: SNHLY, FYNNEI. The CDR3 loop is CASSEDRVRGELFF. DNA of the CDR3: TGTGCCAGCAGTGAAGACAGGGTACGCGGGGAGCTGTTTTTT.

The J gene is TRBJ1-3, the V gene TRBV19; TRBD1 might be the D (5 bases). This CDR3 contains 16 residues. CDR1 LNHDA and CDR2 SQIVND come from the germline V gene (reference sequence). V gave up 3 bases and J gave up 1 base, with 13 bases separating them. The CDR3 region is CASSILPQGSGNTIYF. In DNA, the CDR3 is TGTGCCAGTAGTATTCTACCTCAGGGATCTGGAAACACCATATATTTT.

This chain joins TRBV9 and TRBJ2-3, with 7 bases identical to TRBD2. The CDR3 runs 16 residues. Looked up from germline, CDR1 is SGDLS and CDR2 is YYNGEE. The J segment lost 0 bases and the V segment lost 4 bases, leaving 8 bases of the junction unmatched. In DNA form, the CDR3 reads TGTGCCAGCAGCCCGGGAGGCGGATATAGCACAGATACGCAGTATTTT. Residues: CASSPGGGYSTDTQYF.

The rearrangement joins TRBV18 to TRBJ1-4, with D perhaps TRBD1 (5 bases). Germline CDR1 and CDR2: KGHSH and LQKENI. Trimming removed 3 bases from V and 0 bases from J, with 17 bases in between. The length of the CDR3 is 18 residues. The CDR3 DNA sequence: TGTGCCAGCTCACCGGAAGGCGGGGGGTTTGCAACTAATGAAAAACTGTTTTTT. Residues: CASSPEGGGFATNEKLFF.

This clone was counted only a few times. One end of the junction varies from germline; a read error may be responsible. The rearrangement joins TRBV7-9 to TRBJ2-2; the match to TRBD1 covers 8 bases. CDR1 and CDR2 from the germline V gene are SEHNR and FQNEAQ (reference sequence). This CDR3 is 16 amino acids long. In DNA form, the CDR3 reads TGCGCCAGCAGCCAAGAGGGACAGGCCCTCGCCGGGGAGCTGTTTTTT. Translation: CASSQEGQALAGELFF.

The chain recombines TRBV11-3 with TRBJ2-7; D is ambiguous. The V and J ends lost 7 bases and 6 bases respectively, with 19 bases between them. Germline loops: CDR1 SGHNT, CDR2 YENEEA. This CDR3 comprises 14 residues. DNA for the CDR3: TGTGCCAGCACAAGACTTGCTTCTACGATCGAGCAGTACTTC. Its protein product is CASTRLASTIEQYF.

This chain joins TRBV27 and TRBJ2-1; the match to TRBD2 covers 13 bases. CDR3 length equals 17 residues. V was clipped by 0 bases and J by 8 bases; unmatched bases: 7. CDR1 and CDR2 from the germline V gene are MNHEY and SMNVEV (reference sequence). This chain's CDR3 is CASSLSRGLAGVDEQFF. The CDR3 nucleotides are TGTGCCAGCAGTTTATCTCGTGGACTAGCGGGAGTGGATGAGCAGTTCTTC.

J is TRBJ1-2 and V is TRBV7-9; 7 bases map to TRBD1. J was trimmed by 2 bases and V by 7 bases; bases with no gene match: 10. CDR1 and CDR2 (germline): SEHNR, FQNEAQ (reference sequence). This CDR3 has 15 amino acids. The CDR3 reads CASTPKDRLNYGYTF. In DNA form, the CDR3 reads TGTGCCAGCACCCCTAAGGACAGGTTGAACTATGGCTACACCTTC.

CDR3 in amino acids: CASSLRGGQPQHF. CDR3 in DNA: TGTGCCAGCAGCCTCCGGGGGGGACAGCCCCAGCATTTT. The chain uses TRBV7-9 and TRBJ1-5, with D perhaps matching TRBD1 (5 bases). From germline, CDR1 is SEHNR and CDR2 FQNEAQ (reference sequence). The V gene lost 5 bases and the J gene lost 7 bases, with 12 bases spanning the gap. CDR3 length: 13 residues.

The V call is TRBV4-2, the J call TRBJ2-6, with 11 bases identical to TRBD1. The germline CDR1 and CDR2 sequences are LGHNA and YNFKEQ. The V gene end was trimmed by 2 bases and the J gene end by 1 base; junction bases not matched to a gene: 13. The CDR3 consists of 21 residues. CDR3: CASSQFPGPGQGGSGANVLTF. Written as DNA, the CDR3 is TGTGCCAGCAGCCAATTCCCCGGTCCGGGACAGGGGGGATCTGGGGCCAACGTCCTGACTTTC.

CDR3 DNA: TGTGCTAGTGGTGCACAGGGTTTGGGCAATCAGCCCCAGCATTTT. Translating it yields CASGAQGLGNQPQHF. The chain has TRBV12-5 and TRBJ1-5, with a possible D match to TRBD1 (6 bases). Germline V gives CDR1 LGHNT, CDR2 FRNRAP. The CDR3 consists of 15 residues. The V end was cut by 5 bases, the J end by 2 bases, with 13 bases between. The whole variable domain, remainder taken from reference TRBV12-5 and TRBJ1-5, is DARVTQTPRHKVTEMGQEVTMRCQPILGHNTVFWYRQTMMQGLELLAYFRNRAPLDDSGMPKDRFSAEMPDATLATLKIQPSEPRDSAVYFCASGAQGLGNQPQHFGDGTRLSIL.

V gene TRBV27 combines with J gene TRBJ2-7, with 10 bases lining up with TRBD1. The junction had 6 bases not matched to a gene; V was cut back by 5 bases and J by 2 bases. The CDR3 length is 15 residues. Germline loops: CDR1 MNHEY, CDR2 SMNVEV (reference sequence). The CDR3 region has the DNA TGTGCCAGCAGTAAAGGACAGGGGGGTACCTACGAGCAGTACTTC. Translation: CASSKGQGGTYEQYF.

The V and J genes are TRBV14 and TRBJ2-5, with D perhaps TRBD1 (5 bases). There are 14 residues in the CDR3. V was shortened by 4 bases and J by 1 base, with 10 bases between the two germline ends. CDR1 is SGHDN and CDR2 is FVKESK in the germline V gene. The CDR3 nucleotides are TGTGCCAGCAGCCTAAGACAGTTCCAAGAGACCCAGTACTTC. This translates into CASSLRQFQETQYF.

This chain links TRBV15 with TRBJ1-2; 9 nucleotides align to TRBD1. V gave up 1 base and J gave up 7 bases; unmatched junction bases: 13. The CDR3 is 17 residues long. Germline CDR1 is LNHNV and CDR2 is YYDKDF (reference sequence). The DNA for the CDR3 is TGTGCCACCAGCAGAGCCGGGACAGGGAGGGGAGCGGGTGGCTACACCTTC. Its protein is CATSRAGTGRGAGGYTF.

This chain uses TRBV27 with TRBJ1-1; no clear D gene. Trimming removed 3 bases from V and 4 bases from J, with 15 bases in between. Germline V gives CDR1 MNHEY, CDR2 SMNVEV (reference sequence). The length of the CDR3 is 15 residues. The CDR3 nucleotides are TGTGCCAGCAGTTTCTCGAGTGGTTCAGGCACTGAAGCTTTCTTT. It yields the protein CASSFSSGSGTEAFF.

CDR3 residues: CASSPTTGLGGKLFF. Written as DNA, the CDR3 is TGTGCCAGCAGCCCGACGACCGGACTCGGGGGAAAACTGTTTTTT. This chain uses TRBV9 with TRBJ1-4; D possibly corresponds to TRBD1 (5 bases). The CDR3 is 15 residues long. Germline lookup yields CDR1 SGDLS and CDR2 YYNGEE. Trimming removed 4 bases from V and 10 bases from J, with 20 bases in between. Full variable domain (remainder filled in from reference TRBV9 and TRBJ1-4): DSGVTQTPKHLITATGQRVTLRCSPRSGDLSVYWYQQSLDQGLQFLIQYYNGEERAKGNILERFSAQQFPDLHSELNLSSLELGDSALYFCASSPTTGLGGKLFFGSGTQLSVL.

The genes are TRBV5-1 and TRBJ1-1; D not certain. CDR1 SGHRS and CDR2 YFSETQ come from the germline V gene. There are 14 residues in the CDR3. V was shortened by 0 bases and J by 5 bases, with 11 bases between the two germline ends. The CDR3 here is CASSLGGGGTEAFF. For the CDR3, the DNA is TGCGCCAGCAGCTTGGGTGGAGGAGGGACTGAAGCTTTCTTT.

This clone has just one count. The chain is built from TRBV5-3 and TRBJ1-2, with TRBD1 matching 8 bases. TRBV5-3 is annotated as an ORF whose role is uncertain. The trim removed 2 bases at V and 7 bases at J, leaving 7 bases unmatched. The CDR3 is 14 residues long. CDR3 coding DNA: TGTGCCAGAAGCTTCGATCAGGGGGCCGGTGGCTACACCTTC. As protein: CARSFDQGAGGYTF.

The chain combines TRBV2 with TRBJ2-2; TRBD2 agrees at 9 bases. The CDR3 sequence is 15 residues long. The J segment lost 2 bases and the V segment lost 5 bases, leaving 3 bases of the junction unmatched. Germline lookup yields CDR1 SNHLY and CDR2 FYNNEI. This CDR3 reads CASSTTSGNTGELFF. The CDR3 DNA reads as TGTGCCAGCAGTACGACTAGCGGAAACACCGGGGAGCTGTTTTTT.

This chain connects TRBV4-1 to TRBJ2-1; D gene ambiguous. The length of the CDR3 is 15 residues. CDR1 is MGHRA, CDR2 YSYEKL, per germline. Trimming removed 0 bases at V and 3 bases at J, with 9 bases between. The CDR3 region has the DNA TGCGCCAGCAGCCAAGATGTGGGAAACTACAATGAGCAGTTCTTC. Its translation is CASSQDVGNYNEQFF.

This rearrangement joins TRBV4-3 to TRBJ2-1, with 10 bases matching TRBD2. This CDR3 has 15 amino acids. Germline trimming cut 4 bases from V and 3 bases from J; bases unmatched to any gene: 3. Germline values: CDR1 LGHNA, CDR2 YSLEER. DNA for the CDR3: TGCGCCAGCAGCCCCGGGACTAGCGTCTACAATGAGCAGTTCTTC. Encoded protein: CASSPGTSVYNEQFF.

V gene TRBV30 combines with J gene TRBJ1-4; D is unresolved. The V end lost 7 bases, the J end lost 0 bases, and 15 bases lay between the germline ends. From germline, CDR1 is GTSNPN and CDR2 SVGIG (reference sequence). CDR3 length equals 15 residues. The CDR3 DNA is TGTGCCTTCGGGTACCGGCTCTCAACTAATGAAAAACTGTTTTTT. This gives the protein CAFGYRLSTNEKLFF. The full variable domain, in which reference TRBV30 and TRBJ1-4 provide the parts outside the CDR3, is SQTIHQWPATLVQPVGSPLSLECTVEGTSNPNLYWYRQAAGRGLQLLFYSVGIGQISSEVPQNLSASRPQDRQFILSSKKLLLSDSGFYLCAFGYRLSTNEKLFFGSGTQLSVL.

The CDR3 DNA reads as TGTGCCTGGAGTATTACCGCCGGGACTAGCTCTTACAATGAGCAGTTCTTC. The encoded protein is CAWSITAGTSSYNEQFF. The rearrangement links TRBV30 to TRBJ2-1, with 9 nucleotides matching TRBD2. The ends lost 2 bases at V and 4 bases at J; junction bases unmatched: 12. This CDR3 is 17 amino acids long. The V gene's germline CDR1 is GTSNPN and CDR2 SVGIG (reference sequence).

The CDR3 DNA reads TGTGCCAGCAGCAAGCTTATAATGATGACCGAGCAGTACTTC. It translates to CASSKLIMMTEQYF. This chain uses TRBV5-8 with TRBJ2-7; no clear D. CDR1 SGHTS and CDR2 YDEGEE come from the germline V gene. The V end was cut by 4 bases, the J end by 6 bases, with 17 bases between. The CDR3 totals 14 residues. The full variable domain, with the rest looked up from reference TRBV5-8 and TRBJ2-7, is EAGVTQSPTHLIKTRGQQATLRCSPISGHTSVYWYQQALGLGLQFLLWYDEGEERNRGNFPPRFSGRQFPNYSSELNVNALELEDSALYLCASSKLIMMTEQYFGPGTRLTVT.

The chain uses TRBV11-3 and TRBJ2-5, with 7 bases fitting TRBD1. This CDR3 is built from 15 residues. The V segment lost 5 bases and the J segment 1 base; nucleotides outside the gene matches: 7. The germline CDR1 and CDR2 sequences are SGHNT and YENEEA. The CDR3 nucleotides are TGTGCCAGCAGCCATGGACAGGCGACCCAAGAGACCCAGTACTTC. Translating gives CASSHGQATQETQYF.